The present TCR beta chain was sequenced within a study of post-analysis software for immune sequencing data. The study, taken as a whole, reports: In patients, TRBV5-6, TRBV5-1 and TRBV20-1 belonged to five or six TRBV segments found more frequently than in controls. The normalized Chao1 diversity of multiple sclerosis patients was significantly lower than that of controls.

Carried by the TCR beta cDNA libraries were unique molecular identifiers. TCRdb reprocessed the PCR reads with MiXCR, giving one entry per CDR3 protein. Of some 450,000 distinct CDR3 sequences in the sample, around 40% were seen once. The CDR3 extends over 12 amino acids. V gave up 5 bases and J gave up 0 bases, with 5 bases separating them. Germline CDR1 and CDR2: SQVTM and ANQGSEA. This clonotype was counted once. Its cognate antigen is unknown. The sequence was obtained from a girl aged 5-17 years with multiple sclerosis. The chain employs TRBV29-1 and TRBJ2-4, with no clear D. Sequencing was carried out using blood. The CDR3 region is CSVSIAKNIQYF. CDR3 DNA: TGCAGCGTTTCCATAGCCAAAAACATTCAGTACTTC.